This T cell receptor (beta chain) was captured in a study of OX40 agonist ivuxolimab in advanced cancers. Across the study: Age averaged 60 years (range roughly 23 to 79), and just over 80% were male.

This clone occurred once. Some clones are missing from TCRdb's copy, which holds only in-frame ones; the method was immunoSEQ multiplex PCR. The sample consists of 55,000 to 60,000 clones, 93% of them appearing once. Patients were excluded for autoimmune disease history or systemic immunosuppression. The source material was CD4+ or CD8+ T cells sorted from blood, sampled in a trial of the OX40 agonist ivuxolimab. This clonotype was obtained from an adult with an advanced solid tumor such as melanoma, head and neck, liver or kidney cancer.

The CDR3 sequence: CASPQTGTRSYEQYF. DNA of the CDR3: TGCGCCAGCCCCCAGACAGGGACCAGATCCTACGAGCAGTACTTC. V and J are TRBV5-1 and TRBJ2-7, with 7 bases aligning to TRBD1. V trimming: 7 bases; J trimming: 1 base; junction bases outside the gene matches: 11. CDR1 is SGHRS, CDR2 YFSETQ, per germline. The CDR3 is 15 residues long.